This entry concerns a single T cell receptor beta chain. The target antigen is unknown. The data belong to a study of post-analysis software for immune sequencing data. About the study: Relapsing-remitting, secondary progressive and progressive-relapsing forms made up the multiple sclerosis disease courses.

cDNA libraries for TCR beta contained unique molecular identifiers. Yield was roughly 0.5 million cDNA molecules from roughly 0.93 to 9.6 million T cells. TCRdb recomputed calls from the PCR reads with MiXCR, one row per CDR3 protein. The sample has 800,000 to 950,000 distinct CDR3 sequences, about 50% seen once. General study points: Among multiple sclerosis patients, normalized Chao1 diversity was significantly below that of controls. F measure clustering grouped samples strongly by preparation batch. Elevated frequency relative to controls characterized roughly 5 TRBV segments in patients, TRBV5-6, TRBV5-1 and TRBV20-1 among them.

V was clipped by 4 bases and J by 1 base, with 9 bases between them. CDR3 length equals 14 residues. CDR1 and CDR2 from the germline V gene are ENHRY and SYGVKD. The chain uses TRBV10-3 and TRBJ2-3, with a weak D call TRBD1 (6 bases). This clonotype was obtained from a girl aged 10 to 17 with multiple sclerosis. Sequencing input: blood. CDR3 nucleotide sequence: TGTGCCATCAGTGTGGCAGGGGGCACAGATACGCAGTATTTT. Translated: CAISVAGGTDTQYF.